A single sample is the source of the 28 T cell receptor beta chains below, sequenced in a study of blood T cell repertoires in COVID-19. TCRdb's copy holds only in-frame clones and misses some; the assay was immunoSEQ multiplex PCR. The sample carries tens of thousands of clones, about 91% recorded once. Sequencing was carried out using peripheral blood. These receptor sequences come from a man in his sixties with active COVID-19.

The CDR3 loop reads CASSPEGQVQYF. The CDR3 DNA reads as TGTGCCAGCTCACCAGAGGGCCAGGTGCAGTACTTC. The chain uses TRBV18 and TRBJ2-7; D may be TRBD2 (5 bases). Germline values: CDR1 KGHSH, CDR2 LQKENI. Between the trimmed V and J ends, which lost 2 bases and 9 bases, there was a span of 11 bases. The CDR3 extends over 12 amino acids.

CDR3 nucleotides: TGTGCCAGCAGTTCACCCATCAGGAAGGGGGCAAGTGAGCAGTTCTTC. Residues: CASSSPIRKGASEQFF. This chain joins TRBV11-2 and TRBJ2-1; TRBD1 agrees at 7 bases. Germline V gene sequence: CDR1 SGHAT, CDR2 FQNNGV. This CDR3 comprises 16 residues. V shed 6 bases, J shed 9 bases, and the junction held 17 bases outside the gene matches. The full variable domain, rest sourced from reference TRBV11-2 and TRBJ2-1, is EAGVAQSPRYKIIEKRQSVAFWCNPISGHATLYWYQQILGQGPKLLIQFQNNGVVDDSQLPKDRFSAERLKGVDSTLKIQPAKLEDSAVYLCASSSPIRKGASEQFFGPGTRLTVL.

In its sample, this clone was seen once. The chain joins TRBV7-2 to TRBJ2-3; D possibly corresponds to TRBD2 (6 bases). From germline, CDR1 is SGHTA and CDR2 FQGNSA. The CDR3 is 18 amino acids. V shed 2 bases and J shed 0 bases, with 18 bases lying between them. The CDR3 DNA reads TGTGCCAGCAGCTTAAAGGCCGCGGGAACATTGAGCACAGATACGCAGTATTTT. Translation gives CASSLKAAGTLSTDTQYF. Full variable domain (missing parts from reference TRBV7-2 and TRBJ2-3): GAGVSQSPSNKVTEKGKDVELRCDPISGHTALYWYRQSLGQGLEFLIYFQGNSAPDKSGLPSDRFSAERTGGSVSTLTIQRTQQEDSAVYLCASSLKAAGTLSTDTQYFGPGTRLTVL.

CDR3 sequence (DNA): TGTGCCAGCAGTCGGGACAGCTCCTACAATGAGCAGTTCTTC. Its translation: CASSRDSSYNEQFF. The V gene is TRBV2, the J gene TRBJ2-1; TRBD1 agrees at 7 bases. The CDR3 contains 14 residues. J gave up 0 bases and V 5 bases, and 1 base lay outside the gene matches. CDR1 is SNHLY and CDR2 is FYNNEI in the germline V gene.

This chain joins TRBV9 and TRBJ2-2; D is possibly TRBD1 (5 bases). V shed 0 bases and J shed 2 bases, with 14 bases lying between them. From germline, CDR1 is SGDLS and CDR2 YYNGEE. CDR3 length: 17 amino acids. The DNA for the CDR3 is TGTGCCAGCAGCGTAGCTACCCGGACAAAAAACACCGGGGAGCTGTTTTTT. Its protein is CASSVATRTKNTGELFF.

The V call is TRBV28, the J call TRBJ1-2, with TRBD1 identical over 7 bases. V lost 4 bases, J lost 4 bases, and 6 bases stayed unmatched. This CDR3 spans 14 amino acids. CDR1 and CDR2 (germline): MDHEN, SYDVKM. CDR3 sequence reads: CASSYGTASYGYTF. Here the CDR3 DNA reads TGTGCCAGCAGTTATGGGACAGCAAGCTATGGCTACACCTTC.

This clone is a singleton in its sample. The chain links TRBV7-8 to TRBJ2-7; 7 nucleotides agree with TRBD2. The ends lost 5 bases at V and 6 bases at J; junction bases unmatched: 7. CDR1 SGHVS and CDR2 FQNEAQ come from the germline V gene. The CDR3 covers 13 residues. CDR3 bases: TGTGCCAGCAGCGGGCGGGAGATGGGCGAGCAGTACTTC. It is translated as CASSGREMGEQYF.

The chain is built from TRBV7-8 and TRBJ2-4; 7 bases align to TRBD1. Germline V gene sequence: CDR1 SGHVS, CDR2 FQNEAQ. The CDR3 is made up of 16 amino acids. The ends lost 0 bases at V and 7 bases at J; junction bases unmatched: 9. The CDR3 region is CASSLAYGRGYNIQYF. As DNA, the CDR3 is TGTGCCAGCAGCTTAGCGTATGGCAGGGGGTACAACATTCAGTACTTC.

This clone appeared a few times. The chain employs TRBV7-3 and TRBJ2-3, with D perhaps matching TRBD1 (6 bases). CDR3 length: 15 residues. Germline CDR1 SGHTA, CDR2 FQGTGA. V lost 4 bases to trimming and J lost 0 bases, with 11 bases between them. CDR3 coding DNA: TGTGCCAGCAGCTCCAGGGGACGGAGCACAGATACGCAGTATTTT. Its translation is CASSSRGRSTDTQYF.

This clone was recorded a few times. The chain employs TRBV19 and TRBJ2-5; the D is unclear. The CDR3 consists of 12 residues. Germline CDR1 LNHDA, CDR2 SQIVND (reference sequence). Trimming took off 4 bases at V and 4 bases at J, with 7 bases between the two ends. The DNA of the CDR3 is TGTGCCAGTAGTAGTGACACAGAGACCCAGTACTTC. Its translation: CASSSDTETQYF.

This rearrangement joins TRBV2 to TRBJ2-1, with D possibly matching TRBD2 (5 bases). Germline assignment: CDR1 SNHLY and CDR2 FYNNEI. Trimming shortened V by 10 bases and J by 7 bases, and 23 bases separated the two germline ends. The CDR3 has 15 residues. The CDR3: CATLREVGVRNEQFF. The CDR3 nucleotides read TGTGCCACCTTAAGGGAAGTGGGAGTGCGAAATGAGCAGTTCTTC.

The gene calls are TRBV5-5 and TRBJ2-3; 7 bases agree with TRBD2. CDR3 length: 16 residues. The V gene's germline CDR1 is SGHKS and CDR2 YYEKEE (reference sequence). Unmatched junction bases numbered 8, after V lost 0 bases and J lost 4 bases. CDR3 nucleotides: TGTGCCAGCAGCTTGGCCTGGACTAGACGCGCAGATACGCAGTATTTT. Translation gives CASSLAWTRRADTQYF.

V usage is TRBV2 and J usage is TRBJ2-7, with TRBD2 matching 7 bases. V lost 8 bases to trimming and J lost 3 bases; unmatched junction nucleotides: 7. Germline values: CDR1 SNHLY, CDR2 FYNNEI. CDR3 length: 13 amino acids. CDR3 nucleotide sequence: TGTGCCAGCGGGCTAGCGGAGAACTACGAGCAGTACTTC. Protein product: CASGLAENYEQYF.

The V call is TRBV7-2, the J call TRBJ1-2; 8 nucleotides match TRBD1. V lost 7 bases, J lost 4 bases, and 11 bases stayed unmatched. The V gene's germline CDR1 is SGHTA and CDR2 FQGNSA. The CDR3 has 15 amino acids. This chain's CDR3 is CASTDRTGISYGYTF. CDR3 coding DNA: TGTGCCAGCACCGATAGGACAGGGATAAGCTATGGCTACACCTTC.

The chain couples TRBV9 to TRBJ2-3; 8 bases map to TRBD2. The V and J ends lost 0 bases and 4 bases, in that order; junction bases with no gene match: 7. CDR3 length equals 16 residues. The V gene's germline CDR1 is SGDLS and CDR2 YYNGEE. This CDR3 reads CASSVASGSLPDTQYF. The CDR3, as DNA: TGTGCCAGCAGCGTAGCCAGCGGGAGTCTTCCAGATACGCAGTATTTT.

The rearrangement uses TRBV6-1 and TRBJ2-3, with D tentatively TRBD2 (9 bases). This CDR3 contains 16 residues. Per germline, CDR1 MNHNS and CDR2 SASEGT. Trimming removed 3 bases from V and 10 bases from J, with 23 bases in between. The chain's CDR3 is CASSETGEPGLAPQYF. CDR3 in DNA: TGTGCCAGCAGTGAGACAGGGGAACCGGGACTAGCCCCGCAGTATTTT.

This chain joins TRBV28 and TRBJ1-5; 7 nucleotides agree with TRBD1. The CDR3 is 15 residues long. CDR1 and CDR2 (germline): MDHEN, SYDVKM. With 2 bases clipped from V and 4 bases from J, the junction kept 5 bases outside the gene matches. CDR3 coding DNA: TGTGCCAGCAGTTTAGGGGTCAGGGGGAATCAGCCCCAGCATTTT. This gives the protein CASSLGVRGNQPQHF.

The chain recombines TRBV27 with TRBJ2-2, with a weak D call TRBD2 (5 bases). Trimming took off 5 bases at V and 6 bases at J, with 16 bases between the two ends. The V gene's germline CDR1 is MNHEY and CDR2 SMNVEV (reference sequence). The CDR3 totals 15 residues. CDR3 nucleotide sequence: TGTGCCAGCAGTCCCGAGGAGCGAGCGGCCGGGGAGCTGTTTTTT. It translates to CASSPEERAAGELFF.

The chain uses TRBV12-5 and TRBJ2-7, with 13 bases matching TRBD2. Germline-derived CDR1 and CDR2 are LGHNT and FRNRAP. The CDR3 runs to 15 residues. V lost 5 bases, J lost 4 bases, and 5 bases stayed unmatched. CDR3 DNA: TGTGCTAGTGGTCGGACTAGCGGGGGAAGTTACGAGCAGTACTTC. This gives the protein CASGRTSGGSYEQYF.

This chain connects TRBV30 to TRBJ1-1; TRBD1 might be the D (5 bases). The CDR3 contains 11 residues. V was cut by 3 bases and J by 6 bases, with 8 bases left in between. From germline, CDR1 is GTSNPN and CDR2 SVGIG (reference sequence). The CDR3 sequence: CAWREGAEAFF. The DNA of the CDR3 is TGTGCCTGGAGGGAAGGGGCTGAAGCTTTCTTT.

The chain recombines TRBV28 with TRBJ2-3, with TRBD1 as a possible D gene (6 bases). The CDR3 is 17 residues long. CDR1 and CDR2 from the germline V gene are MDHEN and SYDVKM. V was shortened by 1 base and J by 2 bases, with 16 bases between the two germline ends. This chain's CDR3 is CASSLSRGTGLTDTQYF. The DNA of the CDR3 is TGTGCCAGCAGTTTATCCCGCGGCACAGGGCTCACAGATACGCAGTATTTT.

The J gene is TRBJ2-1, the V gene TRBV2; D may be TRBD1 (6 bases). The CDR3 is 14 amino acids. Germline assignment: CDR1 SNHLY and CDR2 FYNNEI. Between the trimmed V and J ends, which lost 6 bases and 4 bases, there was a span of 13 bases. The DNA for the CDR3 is TGTGCCAGCAGAGCAGGGGCGATTTACAATGAGCAGTTCTTC. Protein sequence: CASRAGAIYNEQFF.

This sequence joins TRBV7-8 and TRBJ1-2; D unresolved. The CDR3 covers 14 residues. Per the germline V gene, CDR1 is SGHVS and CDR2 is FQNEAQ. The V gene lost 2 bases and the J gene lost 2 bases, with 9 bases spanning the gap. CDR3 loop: CASSLSEGNYGYTF. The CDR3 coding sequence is TGTGCCAGCAGCTTAAGTGAGGGAAACTATGGCTACACCTTC.

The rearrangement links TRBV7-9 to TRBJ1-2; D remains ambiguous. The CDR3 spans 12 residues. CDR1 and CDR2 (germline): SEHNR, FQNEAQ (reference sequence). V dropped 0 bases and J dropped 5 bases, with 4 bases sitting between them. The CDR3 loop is CASSLALYGYTF. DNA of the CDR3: TGTGCCAGCAGCTTAGCTCTGTATGGCTACACCTTC.

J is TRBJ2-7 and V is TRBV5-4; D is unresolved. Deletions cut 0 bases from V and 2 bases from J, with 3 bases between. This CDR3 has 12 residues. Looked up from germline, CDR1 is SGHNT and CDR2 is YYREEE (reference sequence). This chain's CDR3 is CASSLDTYEQYF. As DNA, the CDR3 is TGTGCCAGCAGCTTGGACACCTACGAGCAGTACTTC.

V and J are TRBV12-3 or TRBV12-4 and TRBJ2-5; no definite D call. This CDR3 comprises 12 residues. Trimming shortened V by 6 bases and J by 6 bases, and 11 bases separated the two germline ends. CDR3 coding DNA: TGTGCCAGCAGCGAAAGTGGGCAGACCCAGTACTTC. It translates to CASSESGQTQYF.

CDR3 sequence reads: CASSQVGGHEKLFF. As DNA, the CDR3 is TGCGCCAGCAGCCAAGTTGGTGGGCATGAAAAACTGTTTTTT. The chain joins TRBV4-3 to TRBJ1-4; D is ambiguous. V was pared by 1 base and J by 6 bases, with 9 bases between. This CDR3 has 14 residues. From germline, CDR1 is LGHNA and CDR2 YSLEER.

CDR3 DNA sequence: TGTGCCAGCAGCTTAGGGCGGAGCGGAAACACCATATATTTT. This codes for CASSLGRSGNTIYF. The chain combines TRBV7-2 with TRBJ1-3; no firm D call. CDR3 size: 14 residues. Germline V gene lookup returns CDR1 SGHTA and CDR2 FQGNSA. The ends were cut back, 1 base at V and 4 bases at J, with 8 bases in the middle.